This T cell receptor beta chain was obtained from a study of blood T cell repertoires in COVID-19. The assay was immunoSEQ multiplex PCR, and TCRdb's table has in-frame clones only and misses some. The sample consists of around 260,000 clones, around 80% of them appearing once. Per germline, CDR1 SGHKS and CDR2 YYEKEE (reference sequence). CDR3 size: 13 residues. The V segment lost 4 bases and the J segment 7 bases; nucleotides outside the gene matches: 5. The material sequenced was PBMCs or T cells enriched from blood (not recorded which). This sequence originates from a man younger than 40 with acute COVID-19. The rearrangement joins TRBV5-5 to TRBJ1-5; 7 positions agree with TRBD1. The CDR3 loop reads CASSVDRVQPQHF. The DNA of the CDR3 is TGTGCCAGCAGCGTTGACAGGGTACAGCCCCAGCATTTT.